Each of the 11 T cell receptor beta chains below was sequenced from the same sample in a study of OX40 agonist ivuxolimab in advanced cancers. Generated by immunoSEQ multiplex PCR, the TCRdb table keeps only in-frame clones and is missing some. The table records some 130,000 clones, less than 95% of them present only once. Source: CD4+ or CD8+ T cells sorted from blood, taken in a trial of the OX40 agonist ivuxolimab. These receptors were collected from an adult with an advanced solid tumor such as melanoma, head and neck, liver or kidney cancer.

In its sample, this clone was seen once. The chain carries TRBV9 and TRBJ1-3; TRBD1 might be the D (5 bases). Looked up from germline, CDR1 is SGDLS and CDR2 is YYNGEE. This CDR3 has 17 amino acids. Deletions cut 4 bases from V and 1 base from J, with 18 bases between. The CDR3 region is CASSPPPGPQSGNTIYF. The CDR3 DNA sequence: TGTGCCAGCAGCCCCCCCCCGGGACCGCAATCTGGAAACACCATATATTTT.

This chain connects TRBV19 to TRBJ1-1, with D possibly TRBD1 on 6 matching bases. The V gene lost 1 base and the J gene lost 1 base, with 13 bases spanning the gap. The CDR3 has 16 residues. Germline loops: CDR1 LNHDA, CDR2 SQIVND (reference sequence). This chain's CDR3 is CASSIARGQGNTEAFF. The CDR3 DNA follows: TGTGCCAGTAGTATAGCCAGGGGACAAGGGAACACTGAAGCTTTCTTT.

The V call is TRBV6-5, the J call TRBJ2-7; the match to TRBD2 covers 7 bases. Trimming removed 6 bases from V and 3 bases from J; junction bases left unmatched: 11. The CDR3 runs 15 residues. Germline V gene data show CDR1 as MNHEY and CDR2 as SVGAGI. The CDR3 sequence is CASRSGTKGVYEQYF. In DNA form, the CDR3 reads TGTGCCAGCAGGTCTGGGACTAAAGGGGTCTACGAGCAGTACTTC.

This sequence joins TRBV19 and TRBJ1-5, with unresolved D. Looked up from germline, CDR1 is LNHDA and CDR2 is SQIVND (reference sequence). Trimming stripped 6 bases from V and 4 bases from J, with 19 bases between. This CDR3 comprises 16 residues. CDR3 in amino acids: CASRAPGAVGNQPQHF. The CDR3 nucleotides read TGTGCCAGTAGAGCTCCTGGAGCCGTGGGGAATCAGCCCCAGCATTTT.

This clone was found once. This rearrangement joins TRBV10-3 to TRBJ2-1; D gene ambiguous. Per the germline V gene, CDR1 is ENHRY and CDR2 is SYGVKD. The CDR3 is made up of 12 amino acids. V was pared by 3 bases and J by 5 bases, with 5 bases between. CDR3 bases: TGTGCCATCAGTGACCGGAACAATGAGCAGTTCTTC. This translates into CAISDRNNEQFF.

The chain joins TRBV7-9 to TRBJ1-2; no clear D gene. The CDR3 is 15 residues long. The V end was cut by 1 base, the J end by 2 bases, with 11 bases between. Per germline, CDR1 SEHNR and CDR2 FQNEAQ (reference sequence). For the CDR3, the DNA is TGTGCCAGCAGCTTAGGCGGGGATCCCAACTATGGCTACACCTTC. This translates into CASSLGGDPNYGYTF.

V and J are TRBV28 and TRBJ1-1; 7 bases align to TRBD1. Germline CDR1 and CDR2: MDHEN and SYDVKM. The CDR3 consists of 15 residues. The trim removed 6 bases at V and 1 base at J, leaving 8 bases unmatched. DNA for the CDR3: TGTGCCAGCAGCTCCGCCGGGACAGAGAACACTGAAGCTTTCTTT. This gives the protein CASSSAGTENTEAFF.

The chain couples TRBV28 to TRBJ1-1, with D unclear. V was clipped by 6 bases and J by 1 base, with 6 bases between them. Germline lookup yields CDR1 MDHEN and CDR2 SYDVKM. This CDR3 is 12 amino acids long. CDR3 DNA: TGTGCCAGCAGCCCGACGAACACTGAAGCTTTCTTT. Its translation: CASSPTNTEAFF.

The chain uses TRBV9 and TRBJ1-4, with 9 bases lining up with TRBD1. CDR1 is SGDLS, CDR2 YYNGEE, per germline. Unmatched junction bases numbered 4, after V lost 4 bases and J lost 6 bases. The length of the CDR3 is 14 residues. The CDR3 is CASSPRQGDEKLFF. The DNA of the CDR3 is TGTGCCAGCAGCCCCCGACAGGGGGATGAAAAACTGTTTTTT.

The CDR3 DNA reads as TGTGCCAGCAGCTCAAATTCGAACACTGAAGCTTTCTTT. Its protein product is CASSSNSNTEAFF. This chain joins TRBV7-3 and TRBJ1-1; D unclear. Germline V gene lookup returns CDR1 SGHTA and CDR2 FQGTGA. The CDR3 length is 13 residues. Trimming shortened V by 4 bases and J by 1 base, and 7 bases separated the two germline ends.

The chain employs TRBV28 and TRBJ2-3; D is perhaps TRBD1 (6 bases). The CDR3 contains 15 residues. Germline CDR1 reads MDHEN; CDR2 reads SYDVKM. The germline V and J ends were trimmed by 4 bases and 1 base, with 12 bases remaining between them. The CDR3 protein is CASSSLGGRTDTQYF. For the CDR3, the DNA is TGTGCCAGCAGTTCCCTAGGGGGACGCACAGATACGCAGTATTTT.